This T cell receptor (beta chain) emerged from a study of cytomegalovirus exposure and HLA in healthy donors. The study ran its PCR with 60 Vbeta and 13 Jbeta primers. The protocol was immunoSEQ multiplex PCR, while the TCRdb copy is restricted to in-frame clones and leaves out a portion. The sample has about 150,000 clones; approximately 80% are singletons. V lost 0 bases and J 5 bases, leaving 13 bases between the germline ends. The CDR3 extends over 15 amino acids. Germline-derived CDR1 and CDR2 are LNHNV and YYDKDF (reference sequence). This TCR derives from a male donor in good health and CMV-seronegative. V is TRBV15 and J is TRBJ1-2; D might be TRBD1 (5 bases). The material sequenced was PBMCs. CDR3 sequence: CATSRDRGLFYGYTF. The DNA of the CDR3 is TGTGCCACCAGCAGAGATCGGGGACTCTTTTATGGCTACACCTTC.